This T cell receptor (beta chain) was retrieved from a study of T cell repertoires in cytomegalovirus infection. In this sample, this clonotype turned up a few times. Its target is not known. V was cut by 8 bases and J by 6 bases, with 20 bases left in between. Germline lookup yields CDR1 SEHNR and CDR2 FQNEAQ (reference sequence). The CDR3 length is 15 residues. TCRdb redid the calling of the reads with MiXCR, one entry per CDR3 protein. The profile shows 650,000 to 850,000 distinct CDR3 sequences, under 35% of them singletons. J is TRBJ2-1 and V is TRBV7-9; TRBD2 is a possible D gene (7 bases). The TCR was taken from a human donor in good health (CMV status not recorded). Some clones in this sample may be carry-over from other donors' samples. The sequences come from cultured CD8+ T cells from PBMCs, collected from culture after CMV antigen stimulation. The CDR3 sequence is CASSSARGGTNEQFF. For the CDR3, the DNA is TGTGCCAGCTCCTCCGCGAGGGGGGGGACCAATGAGCAGTTCTTC.